This T cell receptor beta chain is from a study of blood T cells in healthy people across ages. This clonotype was seen many times. Primers used in a second PCR of roughly 7 to 11 cycles were a sample-barcoded 5' primer and a J-beta primer mix. TCRdb re-analysed the 5' RACE reads in MiXCR, keeping a single row per CDR3 protein. In the table there are hundreds of thousands of distinct CDR3 sequences, about a fifth of which are singletons. Approximately 10 milliliters was the volume of peripheral blood drawn from each donor. This CDR3 is built from 14 residues. V gave up 8 bases and J gave up 5 bases, with 18 bases separating them.

The sequencing input was blood. The TCR originated in a man aged 70 or older in good health. V and J are TRBV12-3 or TRBV12-4 and TRBJ2-5; D may match TRBD1 or TRBD2 (6 bases each). The CDR3 region has the DNA TGTGCCAGCTGTGGGGGGCCTGTTAGGGAGACCCAGTACTTC. Translation gives CASCGGPVRETQYF.